Following are 17 T cell receptor beta chains from one sample sequenced in a study of lung T cells in sarcoidosis with Löfgren's syndrome. TCRdb re-called the reads with MiXCR, one entry per CDR3 protein. This table has some 65,000 distinct CDR3 sequences, around 21% appearing once. What was sequenced was CD4+ T cells from PBMCs. Receptors were obtained from a human donor with sarcoidosis (Löfgren's syndrome or another form), or a control subject (not recorded which).

At least ten counts were recorded for this clonotype. The chain recombines TRBV25-1 with TRBJ2-5, with TRBD1 matching over 7 bases. The CDR3 totals 15 residues. Germline assignment: CDR1 MGHDK and CDR2 SYGVNS. With 5 bases clipped from V and 3 bases from J, the junction kept 9 bases outside the gene matches. The CDR3 DNA is TGTGCCAGCAGTTTCGGGACAGTCATAAAAGAGACCCAGTACTTC. Translating gives CASSFGTVIKETQYF.

This rearrangement joins TRBV19 to TRBJ2-1; D not resolved. Germline CDR1 and CDR2: LNHDA and SQIVND (reference sequence). The CDR3 loop spans 14 amino acids. V lost 5 bases and J lost 4, with 12 bases in between. CDR3 coding DNA: TGTGCCAGTAGTCCCGAGGTAGTTTACAATGAGCAGTTCTTC. It is translated as CASSPEVVYNEQFF. The variable domain in full, with the rest retrieved from reference TRBV19 and TRBJ2-1, is DGGITQSPKYLFRKEGQNVTLSCEQNLNHDAMYWYRQDPGQGLRLIYYSQIVNDFQKGDIAEGYSVSREKKESFPLTVTSAQKNPTAFYLCASSPEVVYNEQFFGPGTRLTVL.

The chain has TRBV4-2 and TRBJ2-3; D possibly corresponds to TRBD2 (6 bases). The germline V gene encodes CDR1 LGHNA and CDR2 YNFKEQ. This CDR3 has 15 residues. Trimming removed 8 bases from V and 5 bases from J, with 20 bases in between. CDR3 in DNA: TGTGCCAGCGGACTCGAGGGAGCCGGGGGAGATACGCAGTATTTT. It encodes CASGLEGAGGDTQYF.

Comment on this clonotype: Since a much larger clone is just one base distant, this may be a read error. This sequence joins TRBV7-9 and TRBJ2-5; D may be TRBD2 (5 bases). The CDR3 sequence is 12 residues long. The ends were cut back, 8 bases at V and 7 bases at J, with 14 bases in the middle. CDR1 SEHNR and CDR2 FQNEAQ come from the germline V gene (reference sequence). The CDR3 bases are TGTGCCAGCGTCGGGGAAGGTGCGACCCAGTACTTC. Residues: CASVGEGATQYF.

This clonotype came up many times. This chain uses TRBV4-1 with TRBJ2-3; 7 nucleotides match TRBD2. V dropped 7 bases and J dropped 5; count of bases not matched to a gene: 12. The CDR3 is made up of 15 amino acids. CDR1 and CDR2 from the germline V gene are MGHRA and YSYEKL. In nucleotides, the CDR3 is TGCGCCAGCACAACCTCCGGGACTACCCTAGATACGCAGTATTTT. It yields the protein CASTTSGTTLDTQYF.

Notes on this clonotype: At one end, the junction sequence differs from germline, possibly due to a read error. This chain joins TRBV3-1 and TRBJ2-5, with D unresolved. There are 12 residues in the CDR3. Germline values: CDR1 LGHDT, CDR2 YNNKEL (reference sequence). The CDR3 DNA follows: TGTGCCAGCGGCCAAGTTTCAGAGACCCAGTACTTC. Protein sequence: CASGQVSETQYF.

This clonotype was counted ten times or more. V usage is TRBV28 and J usage is TRBJ1-1; no clear D gene. Germline loops: CDR1 MDHEN, CDR2 SYDVKM. V was trimmed by 2 bases and J by 4 bases, leaving 20 bases between them. The length of the CDR3 is 17 residues. In nucleotides, the CDR3 is TGTGCCAGCAGTTTACTCCCGGGCAGAGAGTGGCCCACTGAAGCTTTCTTT. As protein: CASSLLPGREWPTEAFF.

In its sample, this clonotype was seen many times. The chain carries TRBV7-2 and TRBJ1-6; D is ambiguous. The CDR3 runs 13 residues. The germline V gene has CDR1 SGHTA and CDR2 FQGNSA. The V end was cut by 4 bases, the J end by 9 bases, with 10 bases between. The CDR3 spells CASSYEEGSPLHF. The CDR3 DNA reads TGTGCCAGCAGCTATGAAGAAGGTTCACCCCTCCACTTT.

This clonotype was seen ten or more times. The chain joins TRBV27 to TRBJ1-2; TRBD1 matches 10 bases. Germline V CDR1 and CDR2: MNHEY, SMNVEV (reference sequence). CDR3 length: 15 amino acids. After removal of 6 bases from V and 2 bases from J, the junction contained 6 bases not matched to a gene. In nucleotides, the CDR3 is TGTGCCAGCAGACACTCGGACAGGGGGAACTATGGCTACACCTTC. Residues: CASRHSDRGNYGYTF.

At least ten counts were recorded for this clonotype. The chain is built from TRBV19 and TRBJ2-3; D may be TRBD2 (6 bases). V lost 5 bases and J 1 base, leaving 16 bases between the germline ends. Germline V CDR1 and CDR2: LNHDA, SQIVND (reference sequence). The CDR3 loop spans 16 amino acids. The CDR3 DNA sequence: TGTGCCAGTAGTCCCGGGACTTTCCCCCGCACAGATACGCAGTATTTT. Translated: CASSPGTFPRTDTQYF.

This clonotype was counted many times. V is TRBV25-1 and J is TRBJ1-3; D is uncertain. The V and J ends lost 4 bases and 0 bases respectively, with 4 bases between them. CDR1 MGHDK and CDR2 SYGVNS come from the germline V gene. The CDR3 runs 13 residues. The CDR3 DNA reads as TGTGCCAGCAGTGCGTTCTCTGGAAACACCATATATTTT. Translating gives CASSAFSGNTIYF.

This clonotype has a count of ten or more. J is TRBJ2-7 and V is TRBV28; maybe TRBD1 (5 bases). The CDR3 sequence is 13 residues long. CDR1 MDHEN and CDR2 SYDVKM come from the germline V gene. Trimming removed 3 bases from V and 3 bases from J, with 9 bases in between. The CDR3 is CASSLGRVYEQYV. CDR3 sequence (DNA): TGTGCCAGCAGTTTGGGCAGGGTCTACGAGCAGTACGTC.

The sample holds many counts of this clonotype. The chain's CDR3 is CASTQTVPQETQYF. The CDR3 DNA is TGTGCCAGCACCCAGACCGTCCCCCAAGAGACCCAGTACTTC. V and J are TRBV6-1 and TRBJ2-5; D gene uncertain. This CDR3 has 14 residues. Trimming shortened V by 7 bases and J by 1 base, and 13 bases separated the two germline ends. CDR1 is MNHNS and CDR2 is SASEGT in the germline V gene.

Many counts were recorded for this clonotype. The chain combines TRBV6-1 with TRBJ2-5; tentative D call: TRBD2 (6 bases). V shed 6 bases and J shed 2 bases, with 13 bases lying between them. Germline assignment: CDR1 MNHNS and CDR2 SASEGT. This CDR3 comprises 14 residues. The CDR3 region is CASRVEGWQETQYF. CDR3 sequence (DNA): TGTGCCAGCAGGGTGGAGGGTTGGCAAGAGACCCAGTACTTC.

In the case of this clonotype: Compared with germline, one end of the junction differs, possibly owing to a read error. The chain uses TRBV20-1 and TRBJ1-3; D is uncertain. The CDR3 contains 15 residues. The V gene's germline CDR1 is DFQATT and CDR2 SNEGSKA (reference sequence). The CDR3 region is CSARDPRGLGNTVYF. In DNA, the CDR3 is TGCAGTGCTAGAGACCCCCGGGGTCTGGGAAACACCGTATATTTT.

The chain has TRBV2 and TRBJ1-6; D ambiguous. Looked up from germline, CDR1 is SNHLY and CDR2 is FYNNEI. Deletions cut 3 bases from V and 7 bases from J, with 4 bases between. The CDR3 length is 12 residues. CDR3 sequence reads: CASSDTNSPLHF. The CDR3, as DNA: TGTGCCAGCAGTGATACGAATTCACCCCTCCACTTT.

Notes on this clonotype: A much larger clone lies one base from this, so it may be a read error. The chain has TRBV7-2 and TRBJ2-1; either TRBD1 or TRBD2 may supply D (6 bases each). The CDR3 has 15 residues. Germline lookup yields CDR1 SGHTA and CDR2 FQGNSA. CDR3 residues: CASTKGGGFYNEQLF. In DNA form, the CDR3 reads TGTGCCAGCACCAAAGGAGGGGGATTTTACAATGAGCAGCTCTTC.